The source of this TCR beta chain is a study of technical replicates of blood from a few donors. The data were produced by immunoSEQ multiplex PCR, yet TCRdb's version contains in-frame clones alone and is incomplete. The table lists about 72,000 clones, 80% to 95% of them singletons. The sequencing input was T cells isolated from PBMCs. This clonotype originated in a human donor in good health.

CDR3 bases: TGTGCCAGCAGCTTAAGTAGCGGGAGGGCCAGGGAGCAGTTCTTC. Translation: CASSLSSGRAREQFF. The V gene is TRBV5-8, the J gene TRBJ2-1; 11 bases agree with TRBD2. CDR1 is SGHTS and CDR2 is YDEGEE in the germline V gene. This CDR3 spans 15 amino acids. The ends lost 2 bases at V and 10 bases at J; junction bases unmatched: 8.